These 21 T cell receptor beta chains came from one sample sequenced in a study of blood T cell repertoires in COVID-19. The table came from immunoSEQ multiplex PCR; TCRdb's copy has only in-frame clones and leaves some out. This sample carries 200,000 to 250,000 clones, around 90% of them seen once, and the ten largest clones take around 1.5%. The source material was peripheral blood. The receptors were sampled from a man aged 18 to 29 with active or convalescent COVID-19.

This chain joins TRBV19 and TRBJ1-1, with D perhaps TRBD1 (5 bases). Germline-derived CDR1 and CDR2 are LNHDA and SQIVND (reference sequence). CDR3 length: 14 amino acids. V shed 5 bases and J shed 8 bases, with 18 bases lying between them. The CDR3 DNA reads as TGTGCCAGTAGTGTCCCCCCAGGGAAGGGAGAAGCTTTCTTT. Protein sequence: CASSVPPGKGEAFF.

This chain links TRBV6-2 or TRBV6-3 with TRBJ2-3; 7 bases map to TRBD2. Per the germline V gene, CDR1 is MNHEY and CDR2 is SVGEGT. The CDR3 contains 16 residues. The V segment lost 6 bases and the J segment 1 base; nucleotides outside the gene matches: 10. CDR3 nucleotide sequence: TGTGCCAGCAGCGACCCTCAGCGGGAACGCACAGATACGCAGTATTTT. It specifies CASSDPQRERTDTQYF.

CDR3 in amino acids: CASSFREVNTEAFF. CDR3 coding DNA: TGTGCCAGCAGCTTCCGGGAGGTGAACACTGAAGCTTTCTTT. V usage is TRBV11-2 and J usage is TRBJ1-1; D call uncertain. Germline-derived CDR1 and CDR2 are SGHAT and FQNNGV. The CDR3 length is 14 residues. V dropped 3 bases and J dropped 0 bases, with 8 bases sitting between them.

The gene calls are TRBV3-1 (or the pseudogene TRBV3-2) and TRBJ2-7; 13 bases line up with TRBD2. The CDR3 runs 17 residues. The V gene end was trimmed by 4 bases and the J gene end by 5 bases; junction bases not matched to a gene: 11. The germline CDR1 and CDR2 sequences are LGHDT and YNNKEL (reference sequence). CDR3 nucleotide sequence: TGTGCCAGCAGCCGGACTAGCGGGAGTTTTAGGCGCCACGAGCAGTACTTC. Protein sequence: CASSRTSGSFRRHEQYF.

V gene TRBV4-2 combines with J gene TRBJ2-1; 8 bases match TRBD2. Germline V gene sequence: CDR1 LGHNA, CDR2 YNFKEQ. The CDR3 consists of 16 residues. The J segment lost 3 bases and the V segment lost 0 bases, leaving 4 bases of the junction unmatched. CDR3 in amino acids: CASSQDHSGSYNEQFF. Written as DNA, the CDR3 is TGTGCCAGCAGCCAAGATCACAGCGGGAGCTACAATGAGCAGTTCTTC.

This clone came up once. In DNA, the CDR3 is TGTGCCAGCAGTCTTACAGGGACCAATCAGCCCCAGCATTTT. Its protein product is CASSLTGTNQPQHF. This chain connects TRBV2 to TRBJ1-5, with D possibly matching TRBD1 (6 bases). Germline-derived CDR1 and CDR2 are SNHLY and FYNNEI. The CDR3 spans 14 residues. The germline V and J ends were trimmed by 5 bases and 3 bases, with 11 bases remaining between them.

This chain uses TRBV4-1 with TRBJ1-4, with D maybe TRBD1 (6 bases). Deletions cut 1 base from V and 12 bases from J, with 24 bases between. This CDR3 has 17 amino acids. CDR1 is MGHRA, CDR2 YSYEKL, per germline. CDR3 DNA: TGCGCCAGCAGCCAAGTAACCACTCTGGGGGGGCTAGGGGAACTGTTTTTT. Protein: CASSQVTTLGGLGELFF.

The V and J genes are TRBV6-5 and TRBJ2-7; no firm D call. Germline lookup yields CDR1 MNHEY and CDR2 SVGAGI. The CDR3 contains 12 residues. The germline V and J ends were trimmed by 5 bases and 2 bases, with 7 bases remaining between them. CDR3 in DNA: TGTGCCAGCAGTAGTGGGCCCTACGAGCAGTACTTC. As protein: CASSSGPYEQYF.

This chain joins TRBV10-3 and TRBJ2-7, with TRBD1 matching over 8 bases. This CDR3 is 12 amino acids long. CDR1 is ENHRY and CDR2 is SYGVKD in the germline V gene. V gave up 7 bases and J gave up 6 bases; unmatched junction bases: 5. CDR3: CAITPGTGEQYF. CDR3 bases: TGTGCCATCACCCCGGGGACAGGCGAGCAGTACTTC.

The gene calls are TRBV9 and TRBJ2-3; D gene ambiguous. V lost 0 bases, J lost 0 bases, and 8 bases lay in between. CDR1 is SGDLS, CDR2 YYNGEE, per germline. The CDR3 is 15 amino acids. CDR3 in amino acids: CASSVVSTSTDTQYF. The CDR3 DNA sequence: TGTGCCAGCAGCGTAGTCTCCACTAGCACAGATACGCAGTATTTT.

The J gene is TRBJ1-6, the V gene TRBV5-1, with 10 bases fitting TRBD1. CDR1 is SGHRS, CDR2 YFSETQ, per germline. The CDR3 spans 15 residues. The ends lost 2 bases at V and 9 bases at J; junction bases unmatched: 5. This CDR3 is CASSLLGQGSSPLHF. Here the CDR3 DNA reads TGCGCCAGCAGCTTATTGGGACAGGGGAGTTCACCCCTCCACTTT.

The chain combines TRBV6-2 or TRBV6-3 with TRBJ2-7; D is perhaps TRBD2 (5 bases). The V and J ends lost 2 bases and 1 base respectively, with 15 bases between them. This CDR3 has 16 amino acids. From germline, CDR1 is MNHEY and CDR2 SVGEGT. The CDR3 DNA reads TGTGCCAGCAGTTACATTTTGGGCGGGTTGTCCTACGAGCAGTACTTC. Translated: CASSYILGGLSYEQYF.

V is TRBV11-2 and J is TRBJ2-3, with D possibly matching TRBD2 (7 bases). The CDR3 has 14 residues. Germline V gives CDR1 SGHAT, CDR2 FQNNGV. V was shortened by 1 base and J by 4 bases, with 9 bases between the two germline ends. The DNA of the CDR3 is TGTGCCAGCAGCTTAGGGGGGGGGCCAGATACGCAGTATTTT. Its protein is CASSLGGGPDTQYF.

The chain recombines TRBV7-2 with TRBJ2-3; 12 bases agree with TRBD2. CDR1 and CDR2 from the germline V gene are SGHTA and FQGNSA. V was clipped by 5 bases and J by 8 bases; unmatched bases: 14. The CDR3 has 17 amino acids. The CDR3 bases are TGTGCCAGCAGCCTAGGGTCTCCTAGCGGGAGGGCCGGTACGCAGTATTTT. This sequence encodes CASSLGSPSGRAGTQYF.

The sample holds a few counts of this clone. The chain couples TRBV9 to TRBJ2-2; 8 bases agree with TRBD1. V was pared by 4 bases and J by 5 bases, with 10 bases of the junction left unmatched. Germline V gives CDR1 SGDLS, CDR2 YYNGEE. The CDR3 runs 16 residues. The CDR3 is CASSPTGGLRTGELFF. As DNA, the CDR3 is TGTGCCAGCAGCCCCACAGGGGGGCTAAGGACCGGGGAGCTGTTTTTT.

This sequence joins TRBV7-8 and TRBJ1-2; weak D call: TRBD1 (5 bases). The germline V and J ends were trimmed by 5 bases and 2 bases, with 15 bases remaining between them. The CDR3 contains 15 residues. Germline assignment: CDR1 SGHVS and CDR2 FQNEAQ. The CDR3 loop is CASSRIGVSNYGYTF. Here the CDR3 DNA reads TGTGCCAGCAGCCGAATAGGGGTCTCCAACTATGGCTACACCTTC.

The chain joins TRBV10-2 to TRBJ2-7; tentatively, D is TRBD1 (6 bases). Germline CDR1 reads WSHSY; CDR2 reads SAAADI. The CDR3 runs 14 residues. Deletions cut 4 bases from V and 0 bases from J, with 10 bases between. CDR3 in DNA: TGCGCCAGCAGTGTAACAGGGAGCTCCTACGAGCAGTACTTC. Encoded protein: CASSVTGSSYEQYF.

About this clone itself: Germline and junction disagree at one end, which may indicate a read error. The CDR3 DNA reads TGTGCCAGCAGCGTAGATAAGCACTATGGCTACACCTTC. This codes for CASSVDKHYGYTF. This chain connects TRBV11-2 to TRBJ1-2; D gene ambiguous. The germline gives CDR1 SGHAT, CDR2 FQNNGV. This CDR3 comprises 13 residues.

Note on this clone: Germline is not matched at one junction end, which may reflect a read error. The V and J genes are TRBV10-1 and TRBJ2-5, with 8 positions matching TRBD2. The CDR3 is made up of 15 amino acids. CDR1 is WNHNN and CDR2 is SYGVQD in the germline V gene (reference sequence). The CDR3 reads CAGSDLGLAEETQYF. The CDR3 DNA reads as TGCGCCGGCAGCGATCTCGGACTAGCAGAAGAGACCCAGTACTTC.

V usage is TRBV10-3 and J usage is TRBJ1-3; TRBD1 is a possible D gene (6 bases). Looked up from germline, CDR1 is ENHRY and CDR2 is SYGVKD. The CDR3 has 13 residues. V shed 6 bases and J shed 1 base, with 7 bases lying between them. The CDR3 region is CAIRGASGNTIYF. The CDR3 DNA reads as TGTGCCATCAGGGGGGCTTCTGGAAACACCATATATTTT.

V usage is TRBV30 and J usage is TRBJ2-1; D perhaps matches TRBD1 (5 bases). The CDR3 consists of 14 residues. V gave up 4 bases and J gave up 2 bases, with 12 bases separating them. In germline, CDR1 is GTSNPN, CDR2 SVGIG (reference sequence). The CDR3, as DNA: TGTGCCTGGACGACAGTCCTCGCCTACAATGAGCAGTTCTTC. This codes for CAWTTVLAYNEQFF.